This entry is about one TCR beta chain. Its antigen is unknown. This record belongs to a study of T cell responses to AZD1222 COVID-19 vaccine. General study results and limits: Following two doses of AZD1222, Spike-specific TCR breadth and depth rose.

Clones were read by immunoSEQ multiplex PCR, and TCRdb kept only the in-frame ones, dropping some. Of about 140,000 clones listed, more than 90% are singletons. CDR1 MNHEY and CDR2 SMNVEV come from the germline V gene (reference sequence). The CDR3 runs 14 residues. Trimming removed 1 base at V and 5 bases at J, with 11 bases between. Here the sequenced sample was peripheral blood, taken on day 0 of AZD1222 vaccination. This clonotype was sampled from an adult in good health. V is TRBV27 and J is TRBJ1-2; a weak D match, TRBD1 (6 bases). DNA for the CDR3: TGTGCCAGCAGTTTATACGGGGGCGCGTATGGCTACACCTTC. Its translation is CASSLYGGAYGYTF.